This T cell receptor beta chain was identified in a study of blood T cell repertoires in COVID-19 (TCRdb year 2020). About the investigation overall: Samples from collaborators originated in the United States, Italy and Spain and spanned both the acute and convalescent phases of COVID-19. A freely available public database, intended as a resource for researchers studying the immune response to SARS-CoV-2, is where the repertoires were released. Samples came from the ongoing ImmuneRACE study (first 160 participants) plus 1,254 subjects from 6 global collaborators. Subjects who had been exposed to COVID-19, were actively infected with it, or had recovered from it provided the deeply sampled blood TCRbeta repertoires that made up the dataset. Where HLA class I and class II types were available, the types were taken from metadata supplied by the sample provider, not from assay-based typing. The material from the prospective study consisted of cDNA or gDNA derived from T cells, B-cell-depleted T cells, or PBMCs. Sample metadata almost always included a de-identified subject ID, COVID-19 status, age in years and sex. The study at large found these results: Clinical and demographic metadata were provided uncurated, with the amount varying by source and participant.

TCRbeta CDR3 regions were amplified from genomic DNA by means of the immunoSEQ Assay, a bias-controlled multiplex PCR. As for the original processing: The number of nucleated cells in each sample was estimated by amplification of reference gene primers within the assay. Sequence reads were collapsed and filtered to measure the absolute abundance of every unique TCRbeta CDR3 rearrangement. For each sample, productive Simpson clonality was calculated as the square root of Simpson's diversity index over productive rearrangements. TCRdb took this table from immuneACCESS and kept in-frame rearrangements with V and J called. Such tables lack part of the clones; where checked against another copy, unresolved V genes explain under half of the gap, and the rest is unexplained. D and trimming were read from the DNA, whereas the V and J calls and clone size are those reported in that table. Here the sample has approximately 71,000 clones; more than 70% occur a single time. The leading ten clones occupy about 4% of the sample.

V gives up 2 bases and J gives up 7 bases, and the segment between their germline ends measures 16 bases. The germline V gene (reference sequence) provides CDR1 SGHKS and CDR2 YYEKEE. Inclusive of the bounding cysteine and phenylalanine, the CDR3 is 15 residues long. Only the CDR3 DNA is retained, 45 bases long and in frame from the first base. About this clone itself: Its antigen has not been determined. No much larger clonotype is one base removed from it; base qualities were not supplied.

Whole blood was collected in K2EDTA tubes by collaborating institutions according to the institutions' own protocols. For TCRbeta analysis, collaborators shipped samples in one of three forms: frozen whole blood, isolated PBMCs, or DNA extracted from either of those sample types. The source is a man in his fifties with acute or convalescent COVID-19. The sequenced material came from peripheral blood. The sequence links TRBV5-5 to TRBJ2-1, with TRBD2 perhaps the D gene, on 6 matching bases. Here is the DNA: TGTGCCAGCAGCTTTATCTCCCCTGCGGGGAATGAGCAGTTCTTC. Its product reads: CASSFISPAGNEQFF. The CDR3, completed at both ends by the reference TRBV5-5 and TRBJ2-1 genes, gives the full variable domain DAGVTQSPTHLIKTRGQQVTLRCSPISGHKSVSWYQQVLGQGPQFIFQYYEKEERGRGNFPDRFSARQFPNYSSELNVNALLLGDSALYLCASSFISPAGNEQFFGPGTRLTVL.